The 23 T cell receptor beta chains listed next were all sequenced from one sample in a study of blood T cell repertoires in COVID-19. Here immunoSEQ multiplex PCR was the method, and the copy in TCRdb shows in-frame clones only, minus some. The data hold hundreds of thousands of clones, with 88% observed a single time. The sample was PBMCs or T cells enriched from blood (not recorded which). The receptor set was obtained from a woman aged 60 to 75 in a cohort exposed to, infected with or recovered from COVID-19 (not recorded which).

This clone was counted only a few times. This sequence joins TRBV7-6 and TRBJ2-7; TRBD1 might be the D (6 bases). V lost 2 bases and J 1 base, leaving 24 bases between the germline ends. Germline V gene lookup returns CDR1 SGHVS and CDR2 FNYEAQ. This CDR3 spans 19 amino acids. DNA of the CDR3: TGTGCCAGCAGCTTAAATAGTCCACACTCGACAGGACCTTCCTACGAGCAGTACTTC. It translates to CASSLNSPHSTGPSYEQYF.

The chain carries TRBV11-2 and TRBJ2-1; 7 bases are shared with TRBD2. V lost 0 bases to trimming and J lost 5 bases; unmatched junction nucleotides: 7. The CDR3 runs 16 residues. In germline, CDR1 is SGHAT, CDR2 FQNNGV. In DNA form, the CDR3 reads TGTGCCAGCAGCTTAGAAACGGGAGGAAGGAACAATGAGCAGTTCTTC. It is translated as CASSLETGGRNNEQFF.

The chain has TRBV30 and TRBJ2-3; TRBD2 matches at 7 bases. Per the germline V gene, CDR1 is GTSNPN and CDR2 is SVGIG (reference sequence). CDR3 length: 11 residues. The trim removed 0 bases at V and 12 bases at J, leaving 3 bases unmatched. CDR3 sequence reads: CAWSVPAGQYF. CDR3 in DNA: TGTGCCTGGAGTGTACCAGCGGGACAGTATTTT. Filled out from reference TRBV30 and TRBJ2-3, the complete variable domain reads SQTIHQWPATLVQPVGSPLSLECTVEGTSNPNLYWYRQAAGRGLQLLFYSVGIGQISSEVPQNLSASRPQDRQFILSSKKLLLSDSGFYLCAWSVPAGQYFGPGTRLTVL.

This sequence joins TRBV15 and TRBJ1-1; a possible D gene is TRBD1 (6 bases). Germline values: CDR1 LNHNV, CDR2 YYDKDF (reference sequence). The CDR3 is 17 amino acids. V lost 1 base to trimming and J lost 2 bases, with 17 bases between them. CDR3 in amino acids: CATSRGGGAVKNTEAFF. The CDR3 coding sequence is TGTGCCACCAGCAGAGGGGGGGGCGCAGTAAAAAACACTGAAGCTTTCTTT.

The rearrangement joins TRBV28 to TRBJ2-5, with 11 bases that match TRBD2. There are 15 residues in the CDR3. The germline CDR1 and CDR2 sequences are MDHEN and SYDVKM. After removal of 2 bases from V and 4 bases from J, the junction contained 3 bases not matched to a gene. The CDR3 loop reads CASSLLAGGGETQYF. CDR3 nucleotide sequence: TGTGCCAGCAGTTTACTAGCGGGAGGCGGAGAGACCCAGTACTTC.

The chain employs TRBV5-6 and TRBJ2-1; TRBD1 agrees at 10 bases. The CDR3 covers 15 residues. V shed 2 bases, J shed 6 bases, and the junction held 5 bases outside the gene matches. CDR1 is SGHDT and CDR2 is YYEEEE in the germline V gene. CDR3 sequence reads: CASSFPGTGVNEQFF. In DNA form, the CDR3 reads TGTGCCAGCAGCTTCCCCGGGACAGGGGTCAATGAGCAGTTCTTC.

In DNA, the CDR3 is TGTGCCTGGAGTGTACGTGGCACGGGAAGGGGGTATGGCTACACCTTC. Amino acids: CAWSVRGTGRGYGYTF. The V and J genes are TRBV30 and TRBJ1-2; perhaps TRBD1 as D (6 bases). The length of the CDR3 is 16 residues. V gave up 0 bases and J gave up 5 bases, with 19 bases separating them. CDR1 and CDR2 (germline): GTSNPN, SVGIG (reference sequence).

The chain combines TRBV10-2 with TRBJ2-7; D gene ambiguous. Germline CDR1 is WSHSY and CDR2 is SAAADI. The V end was cut by 2 bases, the J end by 5 bases, with 13 bases between. This CDR3 region has 14 residues. The CDR3 loop is CASSEPDRVDEQYF. The CDR3 DNA reads as TGCGCCAGCAGTGAGCCCGACCGGGTGGACGAGCAGTACTTC.

The chain couples TRBV2 to TRBJ2-6; the D is unclear. Germline loops: CDR1 SNHLY, CDR2 FYNNEI. Trimming removed 7 bases from V and 2 bases from J, with 15 bases in between. The CDR3 runs to 16 residues. The CDR3 sequence: CASNVEPVAGANVLTF. The DNA for the CDR3 is TGTGCCAGCAACGTGGAGCCCGTCGCTGGGGCCAACGTCCTGACTTTC.

The chain links TRBV7-3 to TRBJ1-6; possible D gene TRBD1, 6 bases. Trimming stripped 5 bases from V and 5 bases from J, with 7 bases between. The germline V gene encodes CDR1 SGHTA and CDR2 FQGTGA. The CDR3 length is 13 residues. CDR3 bases: TGTGCCAGCAGCCGGACAGATAATTCACCCCTCCACTTT. It encodes CASSRTDNSPLHF.

This clone was seen just once. The chain uses TRBV12-3 or TRBV12-4 and TRBJ1-2; no firm D call. V was cut by 6 bases and J by 7 bases, with 9 bases left in between. This CDR3 has 11 residues. CDR3 bases: TGTGCCAGCAGCCCCCCAGGTGGCTACACCTTC. Translating it yields CASSPPGGYTF.

The chain is built from TRBV7-2 and TRBJ2-2; 11 bases match TRBD2. The CDR3 runs to 16 residues. V lost 4 bases, J lost 6 bases, and 7 bases stayed unmatched. Per the germline V gene, CDR1 is SGHTA and CDR2 is FQGNSA. CDR3 amino acids: CASSSGSGRVAGELFF. CDR3 DNA: TGTGCCAGCAGCTCCGGTAGCGGGAGGGTCGCCGGGGAGCTGTTTTTT.

The gene calls are TRBV10-2 and TRBJ1-4; 7 bases are shared with TRBD1. CDR1 and CDR2 from the germline V gene are WSHSY and SAAADI. V gave up 7 bases and J gave up 7 bases; unmatched junction bases: 9. The CDR3 consists of 14 residues. The CDR3 DNA is TGCGCCAGCACTCCTAGACAGGGCCGTGAAAAACTGTTTTTT. Translation gives CASTPRQGREKLFF.

The CDR3 here is CASNPSGRSPYEQYF. CDR3 in DNA: TGTGCCAGCAATCCGAGCGGTCGTAGTCCCTACGAGCAGTACTTC. The chain employs TRBV28 and TRBJ2-7; the D gene is possibly TRBD2 (5 bases). The CDR3 consists of 15 residues. Trimming left V 7 bases short and J 2 bases short, with 18 bases between. CDR1 and CDR2 from the germline V gene are MDHEN and SYDVKM.

V and J are TRBV3-1 (or the pseudogene TRBV3-2) and TRBJ2-6; D call uncertain. Trimming shortened V by 4 bases and J by 4 bases, and 5 bases separated the two germline ends. The CDR3 length is 13 residues. Germline V gene lookup returns CDR1 LGHDT and CDR2 YNNKEL (reference sequence). CDR3: CASSPSGANVLTF. The DNA of the CDR3 is TGTGCCAGCAGCCCTTCCGGGGCCAACGTCCTGACTTTC.

This clone was detected only once. The chain couples TRBV9 to TRBJ1-6; possible D gene TRBD1, 6 bases. The germline CDR1 and CDR2 sequences are SGDLS and YYNGEE. Trimming took 3 bases from V and 14 from J, leaving 15 bases between them. The CDR3 sequence is 13 residues long. The DNA of the CDR3 is TGTGCCAGCAGCGCGGGACACCCTGGGGCCCTCCACTTT. This gives the protein CASSAGHPGALHF. Full variable domain (missing parts from reference TRBV9 and TRBJ1-6): DSGVTQTPKHLITATGQRVTLRCSPRSGDLSVYWYQQSLDQGLQFLIQYYNGEERAKGNILERFSAQQFPDLHSELNLSSLELGDSALYFCASSAGHPGALHFGNGTRLTVT.

This chain connects TRBV4-1 to TRBJ2-1, with D maybe TRBD1 (5 bases). Germline V gene sequence: CDR1 MGHRA, CDR2 YSYEKL. V lost 2 bases, J lost 2 bases, and 7 bases lay in between. The CDR3 covers 14 residues. The CDR3 is CASSQIGAYNEQFF. Here the CDR3 DNA reads TGCGCCAGCAGCCAAATAGGGGCCTACAATGAGCAGTTCTTC.

The chain carries TRBV4-3 and TRBJ2-7; the match to TRBD2 covers 10 bases. Per germline, CDR1 LGHNA and CDR2 YSLEER. The CDR3 runs 19 residues. After removal of 0 bases from V and 2 bases from J, the junction contained 13 bases not matched to a gene. In nucleotides, the CDR3 is TGCGCCAGCAGCCAAGAAAGAATTCGGGTCGGACTAGCGGCCTACGAGCAGTACTTC. Protein sequence: CASSQERIRVGLAAYEQYF.

V is TRBV5-1 and J is TRBJ2-7; D possibly corresponds to TRBD2 (5 bases). Germline CDR1 SGHRS, CDR2 YFSETQ. CDR3 length: 13 amino acids. V lost 1 base to trimming and J lost 3 bases, with 8 bases between them. CDR3 amino acids: CASSLKRHYEQYF. The CDR3, as DNA: TGCGCCAGCAGCTTGAAGCGGCACTACGAGCAGTACTTC.

The V gene is TRBV4-1, the J gene TRBJ2-2, with D maybe TRBD2 (6 bases). Trimming left V 0 bases short and J 6 bases short, with 11 bases between. CDR3 size: 15 residues. The germline gives CDR1 MGHRA, CDR2 YSYEKL. The CDR3 spells CASSQDSGGSGELFF. The CDR3 DNA reads TGCGCCAGCAGCCAAGATTCCGGAGGGTCCGGGGAGCTGTTTTTT.

V and J are TRBV4-1 and TRBJ1-3; 8 bases agree with TRBD1. The germline V gene has CDR1 MGHRA and CDR2 YSYEKL. Trimming took 0 bases from V and 8 from J; bases not matched to a gene: 9. CDR3 length equals 16 residues. The CDR3 DNA is TGCGCCAGCAGCCAAGACCAGGACAGGGCACGGGACACCATATATTTT. Protein: CASSQDQDRARDTIYF.

The J gene is TRBJ1-6, the V gene TRBV10-3; D perhaps matches TRBD1 (6 bases). V was shortened by 10 bases and J by 5 bases, with 9 bases between the two germline ends. This CDR3 comprises 12 residues. The V gene's germline CDR1 is ENHRY and CDR2 SYGVKD. DNA of the CDR3: TGTGCCACCCGACAGGATAATTCACCCCTCCACTTT. Translating it yields CATRQDNSPLHF.

The chain links TRBV5-1 to TRBJ2-7, with 11 bases fitting TRBD1. Germline CDR1 SGHRS, CDR2 YFSETQ. CDR3 length equals 14 residues. V was pared by 4 bases and J by 4 bases, with 4 bases of the junction left unmatched. CDR3 protein: CASSLRDRGYEQYF. CDR3 nucleotides: TGCGCCAGCAGCCTCCGGGACAGGGGGTACGAGCAGTACTTC.